What follows are 25 T cell receptor beta chains derived from one specimen sequenced in a study of CD8+CD57+ T cells in acquired aplastic anemia. Investigators profiled TCR beta VDJ and CDR3 from genomic DNA template. TCRdb reprocessed the reads with MiXCR, giving one entry per CDR3 protein. The sample records just over 200,000 distinct CDR3 sequences, around three fifths being singletons. The authors sequenced patients whose flow cytometry had shown CD8+CD57+ cell expansion. Sequenced material: sorted CD4+, CD8+, or CD8+CD57+ T cells (not recorded which) from PBMCs. These receptors were taken from a human donor with aplastic anemia.

The rearrangement joins TRBV7-3 to TRBJ2-2, with D unresolved. Trimming removed 1 base at V and 1 base at J, with 7 bases between. Germline V gene sequence: CDR1 SGHTA, CDR2 FQGTGA. This CDR3 is built from 15 residues. For the CDR3, the DNA is TGTGCCAGCAGCTTAAGAGCAGGGAACACCGGGGAGCTGTTTTTT. As protein: CASSLRAGNTGELFF.

The rearrangement uses TRBV4-2 and TRBJ2-3; TRBD2 matches 8 bases. CDR3 length: 15 residues. Germline trimming cut 1 base from V and 1 base from J; bases unmatched to any gene: 1. Germline CDR1 is LGHNA and CDR2 is YNFKEQ. The CDR3 DNA follows: TGTGCCAGCAGCCAAGGGCGGGGGGGCACAGATACGCAGTATTTT. Amino acids: CASSQGRGGTDTQYF.

The chain recombines TRBV7-3 with TRBJ1-1, with D possibly being TRBD1 (5 bases). Germline values: CDR1 SGHTA, CDR2 FQGTGA. V was pared by 1 base and J by 9 bases, with 15 bases between. The CDR3 runs 14 residues. CDR3 loop: CASSLNGGGLQAFF. The CDR3 DNA sequence: TGTGCCAGCAGCTTAAACGGCGGGGGACTACAAGCTTTCTTT.

The chain links TRBV24-1 to TRBJ2-7; 8 bases line up with TRBD1. Losses at the gene ends were 3 bases for V and 3 bases for J; bases not matched to a gene: 12. This CDR3 is built from 17 residues. Germline values: CDR1 KGHDR, CDR2 SFDVKD. This CDR3 is CATSDRSPGQALYEQYF. DNA for the CDR3: TGTGCCACCAGTGATCGCTCCCCGGGACAGGCACTCTACGAGCAGTACTTC.

The chain has TRBV12-3 or TRBV12-4 and TRBJ1-1; D is perhaps TRBD1 (6 bases). The CDR3 covers 12 residues. Trimming pared 6 bases from V and 3 bases from J, leaving 8 bases between. CDR3 loop: CASRQGYTEAFF. CDR3 coding DNA: TGTGCCAGCAGACAGGGATACACTGAAGCTTTCTTT.

The V call is TRBV4-1, the J call TRBJ1-3; 7 bases map to TRBD1. This CDR3 spans 15 amino acids. Losses at the gene ends were 3 bases for V and 2 bases for J; bases not matched to a gene: 4. Germline lookup yields CDR1 MGHRA and CDR2 YSYEKL. The DNA for the CDR3 is TGCGCCAGCAGCCACGACAGGGCAGCTGGAAACACCATATATTTT. This gives the protein CASSHDRAAGNTIYF.

The genes are TRBV12-3 or TRBV12-4 and TRBJ2-1; 12 bases agree with TRBD2. This CDR3 has 17 residues. V trimming: 7 bases; J trimming: 6 bases; junction bases outside the gene matches: 13. CDR3 protein: CASIGLAGWGKVNEQFF. CDR3 in DNA: TGTGCCAGCATCGGACTAGCGGGATGGGGTAAGGTCAATGAGCAGTTCTTC.

In this sample, this clonotype turned up many times. The V and J genes are TRBV29-1 and TRBJ2-7; 11 nucleotides match TRBD2. Germline V gene data show CDR1 as SQVTM and CDR2 as ANQGSEA. The CDR3 runs to 12 residues. The junction had 4 bases not matched to a gene; V was cut back by 6 bases and J by 6 bases. The CDR3 spells CSVLAGGREQYF. As DNA, the CDR3 is TGCAGCGTCCTAGCGGGGGGACGCGAGCAGTACTTC.

The chain carries TRBV20-1 and TRBJ2-3; 8 bases are a match to TRBD1. Germline CDR1 DFQATT, CDR2 SNEGSKA (reference sequence). V shed 6 bases and J 12 bases; nucleotides not matched to a gene: 8. The CDR3 is 11 amino acids. CDR3 DNA sequence: TGCAGTGCGGAACGGGACAGGCTACAGTATTTT. Its translation is CSAERDRLQYF.

DNA of the CDR3: TGTGCCAGCAGCTTAGGGTTAGCGGGGGCCCCCCCCTACGAGCAGTACTTC. Amino acids: CASSLGLAGAPPYEQYF. V is TRBV7-8 and J is TRBJ2-7; TRBD2 aligns across 9 bases. Germline CDR1 is SGHVS and CDR2 is FQNEAQ. CDR3 length: 17 amino acids. V lost 1 base, J lost 2 bases, and 9 bases stayed unmatched.

Concerning this clonotype: Germline and junction disagree at one end, which may indicate a read error. The gene calls are TRBV10-3 and TRBJ2-1; 7 positions agree with TRBD1. CDR1 and CDR2 from the germline V gene are ENHRY and SYGVKD. The CDR3 is 14 residues long. The CDR3 nucleotides are TGTGCCATCAGAGGGACAGACTCCTACAATGTGCAGTTCTTC. Translation: CAIRGTDSYNVQFF.

This clonotype has more than one count but fewer than ten. V is TRBV7-3 and J is TRBJ2-7; 8 bases are a match to TRBD2. V shed 2 bases, J shed 3 bases, and the junction held 3 bases outside the gene matches. Germline values: CDR1 SGHTA, CDR2 FQGTGA. This CDR3 comprises 14 residues. CDR3 region: CASSLLAGNYEQYF. CDR3 in DNA: TGTGCCAGCAGCTTACTAGCGGGCAACTACGAGCAGTACTTC.

V usage is TRBV6-5 and J usage is TRBJ1-1; the D is unclear. CDR1 is MNHEY and CDR2 is SVGAGI in the germline V gene. The CDR3 totals 13 residues. The V end was cut by 5 bases, the J end by 4 bases, with 11 bases between. CDR3 protein: CASSSFGATEAFF. CDR3 coding DNA: TGTGCCAGCAGTAGTTTCGGTGCCACTGAAGCTTTCTTT.

The chain employs TRBV12-3 or TRBV12-4 and TRBJ1-2; 11 nucleotides line up with TRBD1. V shed 6 bases, J shed 4 bases, and the junction held 4 bases outside the gene matches. CDR3 length: 14 amino acids. The CDR3 region is CASSAGTGGYGYTF. The CDR3 DNA sequence: TGTGCCAGCAGCGCAGGGACAGGGGGCTATGGCTACACCTTC.

The CDR3 spells CSVRTGGETQYF. The CDR3 bases are TGCAGTGTAAGGACAGGGGGCGAGACCCAGTACTTC. The gene calls are TRBV20-1 and TRBJ2-5, with TRBD1 matching 11 bases. The CDR3 has 12 amino acids. CDR1 is DFQATT and CDR2 is SNEGSKA in the germline V gene (reference sequence). Germline trimming cut 7 bases from V and 5 bases from J; bases unmatched to any gene: 3.

This clonotype was detected once. J is TRBJ2-2 and V is TRBV10-2; D possibly corresponds to TRBD1 (5 bases). The germline V and J ends were trimmed by 5 bases and 6 bases, with 13 bases remaining between them. CDR1 is WSHSY and CDR2 is SAAADI in the germline V gene. The CDR3 runs 14 residues. CDR3 DNA sequence: TGCGCCAGCAGTAAGGGGCCTGGGGCCGGGGAGCTGTTTTTT. Translated: CASSKGPGAGELFF.

The rearrangement uses TRBV20-1 and TRBJ2-2, with 9 bases lining up with TRBD1. Germline-derived CDR1 and CDR2 are DFQATT and SNEGSKA (reference sequence). Trimming took 5 bases from V and 6 from J; bases not matched to a gene: 10. The CDR3 contains 15 residues. CDR3 coding DNA: TGCAGTGCTCATACCGGGACAGGGTTTTCCGGGGAGCTGTTTTTT. Protein sequence: CSAHTGTGFSGELFF.

The chain has TRBV2 and TRBJ2-7; TRBD1 matches at 11 bases. Looked up from germline, CDR1 is SNHLY and CDR2 is FYNNEI. Unmatched junction bases numbered 8, after V lost 6 bases and J lost 1 base. This CDR3 spans 16 amino acids. CDR3 sequence reads: CASSEPGQGGSYEQYF. CDR3 bases: TGTGCCAGCAGCGAGCCGGGACAGGGGGGGTCCTACGAGCAGTACTTC.

This clonotype was recorded many times. J is TRBJ1-5 and V is TRBV7-9; D gene unclear. Per germline, CDR1 SEHNR and CDR2 FQNEAQ (reference sequence). CDR3 length: 13 residues. Trimming took off 1 base at V and 6 bases at J, with 7 bases between the two ends. The CDR3 DNA reads TGTGCCAGCAGCTTAGGAGGTACTCAGCCCCAGCATTTT. Translation: CASSLGGTQPQHF.

J is TRBJ1-5 and V is TRBV9; no reliable D call. This CDR3 spans 14 amino acids. V was cut by 2 bases and J by 4 bases, with 10 bases left in between. Germline CDR1 reads SGDLS; CDR2 reads YYNGEE. The CDR3 region is CASSVDGANQPQHF. For the CDR3, the DNA is TGTGCCAGCAGCGTCGACGGAGCGAATCAGCCCCAGCATTTT.

This clonotype has just a few counts. CDR3 residues: CASSTRGNGYTF. The CDR3 DNA sequence: TGTGCCAGCTCAACCAGGGGGAATGGCTACACCTTC. The chain is built from TRBV18 and TRBJ1-2, with 7 bases matching TRBD1. From germline, CDR1 is KGHSH and CDR2 LQKENI. CDR3 length: 12 residues. The V gene end was trimmed by 5 bases and the J gene end by 6 bases; junction bases not matched to a gene: 3.

The V gene is TRBV5-5, the J gene TRBJ2-5, with D unresolved. V was pared by 5 bases and J by 5 bases, with 16 bases between. Germline V gene data show CDR1 as SGHKS and CDR2 as YYEKEE (reference sequence). This CDR3 has 14 residues. CDR3 loop: CASRSAASLETQYF. The CDR3 coding sequence is TGTGCCAGCAGGTCCGCAGCCTCCCTTGAGACCCAGTACTTC.

The chain has TRBV5-1 and TRBJ2-5; perhaps D is TRBD1 or TRBD2 (5 bases each). This CDR3 spans 14 amino acids. Looked up from germline, CDR1 is SGHRS and CDR2 is YFSETQ. V dropped 4 bases and J dropped 2 bases, with 12 bases sitting between them. CDR3 in amino acids: CASSGTGLQETQYF. Written as DNA, the CDR3 is TGCGCCAGCAGCGGGACGGGGCTTCAAGAGACCCAGTACTTC.

V usage is TRBV15 and J usage is TRBJ2-1; no clear D gene. Germline V gives CDR1 LNHNV, CDR2 YYDKDF (reference sequence). The CDR3 sequence is 17 residues long. Between the trimmed V and J ends, which lost 3 bases and 5 bases, there was a span of 20 bases. As DNA, the CDR3 is TGTGCCACCAGCAGCCAAGACCGCCCCGCCAGAGACAATGAGCAGTTCTTC. Amino acids: CATSSQDRPARDNEQFF. The full variable domain, with the rest looked up from reference TRBV15 and TRBJ2-1, is DAMVIQNPRYQVTQFGKPVTLSCSQTLNHNVMYWYQQKSSQAPKLLFHYYDKDFNNEADTPDNFQSRRPNTSFCFLDIRSPGLGDTAMYLCATSSQDRPARDNEQFFGPGTRLTVL.

In DNA, the CDR3 is TGTGCTAGTGCCGCCGGCGGCACCTTCGGTGGCTACACCTTC. Its protein product is CASAAGGTFGGYTF. This chain links TRBV12-5 with TRBJ1-2; D unclear. Germline-derived CDR1 and CDR2 are LGHNT and FRNRAP. The V and J ends lost 7 bases and 7 bases respectively, with 19 bases between them. The CDR3 loop spans 14 amino acids.